This TCR beta chain was recorded in a study of CD8 T cells in ankylosing spondylitis. Germline V gene lookup returns CDR1 SGDLS and CDR2 YYNGEE. With V trimmed by 0 bases and J by 2 bases, 3 bases remained unmatched. This CDR3 contains 15 residues. Overall study findings and caveats: In ankylosing spondylitis patients, matched synovial fluid reportedly showed significant enrichment of disease-linked clones. Earlier reports found some motif variants in synovial fluid and blood in reactive arthritis. In ankylosing spondylitis blood, a motif of about eight highly homologous TCR beta variants appeared characteristic.

Each TCR beta library was made by quantitative 5'-RACE that incorporated molecular barcodes. TCRdb re-called the 5' RACE reads through MiXCR, storing one row per CDR3 protein. Among roughly 42,000 distinct CDR3 sequences listed, 2.5% to 3.5% were seen once. In this sample, this clonotype turned up many times. The antigen is unknown. The receptor comes from a male donor with ankylosing spondylitis or in good health (not recorded which). Sequenced sample: blood, either unsorted or a sorted T cell fraction (not recorded which). The genes are TRBV9 and TRBJ2-3; 7 nucleotides line up with TRBD1. The CDR3 sequence: CASSVGGGFTDTQYF. The CDR3 nucleotides read TGTGCCAGCAGCGTAGGAGGGGGCTTCACAGATACGCAGTATTTT. Full variable domain (outside the CDR3, taken from reference TRBV9 and TRBJ2-3): DSGVTQTPKHLITATGQRVTLRCSPRSGDLSVYWYQQSLDQGLQFLIQYYNGEERAKGNILERFSAQQFPDLHSELNLSSLELGDSALYFCASSVGGGFTDTQYFGPGTRLTVL.